This TCR beta chain is from a study of response to subunit inactivated influenza vaccine. Study-wide results and caveats: Researchers suggested that each seasonal influenza vaccination recruits few new T cells.

TCRdb independently ran MiXCR on the RT-PCR reads; one entry per CDR3 protein. The sample consists of about 650,000 distinct CDR3 sequences, about 14% of them appearing once. V trimming: 4 bases; J trimming: 5 bases; junction bases outside the gene matches: 5. This CDR3 contains 14 residues. Germline V CDR1 and CDR2: DFQATT, SNEGSKA (reference sequence). A word on this clonotype: Its specificity is unknown.

The gene calls are TRBV20-1 and TRBJ2-1; 10 bases fit TRBD2. The receptor was isolated from a man in his fifties who received an inactivated influenza vaccine. Sequencing was performed on PBMCs from blood, taken less than 15 days before vaccination. CDR3 nucleotide sequence: TGCAGTGCTATCAGCGGGAGGGGAAACAATGAGCAGTTCTTC. Translating gives CSAISGRGNNEQFF.